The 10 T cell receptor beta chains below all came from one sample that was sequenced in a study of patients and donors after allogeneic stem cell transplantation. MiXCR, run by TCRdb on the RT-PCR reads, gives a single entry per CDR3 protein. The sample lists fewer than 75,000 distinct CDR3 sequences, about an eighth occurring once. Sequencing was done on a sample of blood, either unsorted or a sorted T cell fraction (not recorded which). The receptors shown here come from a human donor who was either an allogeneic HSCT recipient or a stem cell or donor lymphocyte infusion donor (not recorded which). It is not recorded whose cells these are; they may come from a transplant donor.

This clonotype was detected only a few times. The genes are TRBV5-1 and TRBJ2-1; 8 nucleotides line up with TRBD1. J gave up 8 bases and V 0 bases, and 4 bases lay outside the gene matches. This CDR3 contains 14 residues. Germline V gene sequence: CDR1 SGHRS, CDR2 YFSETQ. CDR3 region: CASSLDRGLDEQFF. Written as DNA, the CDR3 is TGCGCCAGCAGCTTGGACAGGGGGTTGGATGAGCAGTTCTTC.

CDR3 nucleotides: TGTGCCAGCAGTTTACGCACGAGGCTAGCGGGAAACTACGAGCAGTACTTC. It translates to CASSLRTRLAGNYEQYF. This rearrangement joins TRBV27 to TRBJ2-7, with 9 bases aligning to TRBD2. The ends lost 2 bases at V and 3 bases at J; junction bases unmatched: 11. This CDR3 is built from 17 residues. The V gene's germline CDR1 is MNHEY and CDR2 SMNVEV (reference sequence).

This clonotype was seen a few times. In DNA form, the CDR3 reads TGTGCCAGCAGCTTATACCGCGGGAGGGACAATGAGCAGTTCTTC. Protein sequence: CASSLYRGRDNEQFF. The rearrangement joins TRBV7-2 to TRBJ2-1; 9 nucleotides agree with TRBD2. CDR3 length equals 15 residues. Germline trimming cut 2 bases from V and 5 bases from J; bases unmatched to any gene: 4. In germline, CDR1 is SGHTA, CDR2 FQGNSA. Looking up the rest from reference TRBV7-2 and TRBJ2-1 gives the full variable domain: GAGVSQSPSNKVTEKGKDVELRCDPISGHTALYWYRQSLGQGLEFLIYFQGNSAPDKSGLPSDRFSAERTGGSVSTLTIQRTQQEDSAVYLCASSLYRGRDNEQFFGPGTRLTVL.

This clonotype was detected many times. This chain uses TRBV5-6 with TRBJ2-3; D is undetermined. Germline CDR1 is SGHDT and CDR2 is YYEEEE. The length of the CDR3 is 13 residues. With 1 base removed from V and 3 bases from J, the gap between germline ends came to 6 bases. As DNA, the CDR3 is TGTGCCAGCAGCTTGAGAGTAACAGATACGCAGTATTTT. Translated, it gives CASSLRVTDTQYF.

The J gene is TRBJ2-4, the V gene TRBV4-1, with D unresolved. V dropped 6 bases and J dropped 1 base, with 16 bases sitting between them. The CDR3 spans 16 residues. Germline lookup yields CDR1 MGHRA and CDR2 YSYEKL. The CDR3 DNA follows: TGCGCCAGCAGTGAACCCCGTCTAGGGGCCAAAAACATTCAGTACTTC. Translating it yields CASSEPRLGAKNIQYF.

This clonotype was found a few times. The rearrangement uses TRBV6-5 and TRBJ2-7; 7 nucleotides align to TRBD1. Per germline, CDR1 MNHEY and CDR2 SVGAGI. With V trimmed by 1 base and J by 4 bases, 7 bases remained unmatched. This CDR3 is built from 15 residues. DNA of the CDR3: TGTGCCAGCAGTTACTATGGGACAGATAGATACGAGCAGTACTTC. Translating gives CASSYYGTDRYEQYF.

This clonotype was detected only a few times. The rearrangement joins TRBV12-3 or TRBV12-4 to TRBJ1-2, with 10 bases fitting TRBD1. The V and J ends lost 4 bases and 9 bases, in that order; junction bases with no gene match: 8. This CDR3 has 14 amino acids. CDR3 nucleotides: TGTGCCAGCAGTTATATGACAGGGGGCGATCGCTACACCTTC. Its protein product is CASSYMTGGDRYTF.

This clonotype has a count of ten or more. CDR3: CSAREDLGNSPLHF. CDR3 nucleotide sequence: TGCAGTGCTAGAGAGGACCTGGGGAATTCACCCCTCCACTTT. The gene calls are TRBV20-1 and TRBJ1-6; D uncertain. Germline loops: CDR1 DFQATT, CDR2 SNEGSKA (reference sequence). V was cut by 0 bases and J by 7 bases, with 10 bases left in between. CDR3 size: 14 residues.

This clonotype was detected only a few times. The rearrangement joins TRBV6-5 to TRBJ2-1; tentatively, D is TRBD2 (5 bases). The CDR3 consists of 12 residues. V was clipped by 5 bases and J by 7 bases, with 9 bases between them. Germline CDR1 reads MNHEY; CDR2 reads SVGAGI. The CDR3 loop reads CASSRKRNEQFF. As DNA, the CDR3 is TGTGCCAGCAGTCGAAAGCGGAATGAGCAGTTCTTC.

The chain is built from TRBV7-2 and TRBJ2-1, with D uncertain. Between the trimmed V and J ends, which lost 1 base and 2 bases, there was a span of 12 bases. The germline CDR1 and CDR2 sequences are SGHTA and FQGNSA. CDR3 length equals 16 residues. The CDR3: CASSLGAFTPYNEQFF. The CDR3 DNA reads TGTGCCAGCAGCTTAGGGGCTTTCACCCCCTACAATGAGCAGTTCTTC.